The 9 T cell receptor beta chains given below trace back to one sample, sequenced in a study of CD8+ T cells in alopecia areata. Investigators isolated RNA and reverse transcribed it into cDNA to act as the sequencing template. The method was immunoSEQ multiplex PCR; TCRdb's version includes in-frame clones alone and lacks a portion of them. The repertoire yields around 300,000 clones, none seen only once; the top ten contain about 1.2%. CD4, CD8alpha, NKG2D, NKG2ACE and other markers were used to sort pooled cutaneous lymph node cells. Sequencing used CD4+ T cells sorted from a lymph node. The receptors shown here come from a C3H/HeJ mouse with alopecia areata. These mice share the MHC haplotype H2-k.

This clone came up a few times. All gene names here are mouse names. The CDR3 goes on 4 residues after the read ends, and that part is filled in from the germline J gene. The chain carries TRBV5 and TRBJ2-1; 8 nucleotides line up with TRBD1. V was pared by 4 bases and J by 5 bases, with 4 bases of the junction left unmatched. CDR1 and CDR2 (germline): LGHNA, YNLKQL (reference sequence). This CDR3 contains 14 residues. CDR3 amino acids: CASSPQGGDAEQFF. CDR3 DNA, as far as it was read: TGTGCCAGCAGCCCACAGGGGGGAGATGCT.

This clone has a handful of counts. Mouse names are used for the genes. The observed sequence ends 4 residues before the CDR3 terminus, with the missing tail filled in from the germline J gene. This chain connects TRBV19 to TRBJ2-4; TRBD1 might be the D (5 bases). Germline V CDR1 and CDR2: FNHDT, SITEND (reference sequence). Trimming took 4 bases from V and 2 from J, leaving 8 bases between them. The CDR3 runs to 13 residues. CDR3 DNA, as far as it was read: TGTGCCAGCAGTCGACAGTATCAAAAC. It is translated as CASSRQYQN. Given in full, the CDR3 is CASSRQYQNTLYF. Using reference TRBV19 and TRBJ2-4 for the parts outside the CDR3, the full variable domain is GGIITQTPKFLIGQEGQKLTLKCQQNFNHDTMYWYRQDSGKGLRLIYYSITENDLQKGDLSEGYDASREKKSSFSLTVTSAQKNEMAVFLCASSRQYQNTLYFGAGTRLSVL.

On this clone itself: Any gene name here is a mouse gene name. The CDR3 is CASSQLNWGSQNTLYF. The sequenced CDR3 bases are TGTGCCAGCAGCCAACTCAACTGGGGTAGTCAAAAC. The J gene is TRBJ2-4, the V gene TRBV5, with 7 bases lining up with TRBD2. The missing CDR3 end, 4 residues past where the read stops, is filled in from the germline J gene. The J segment lost 0 bases and the V segment lost 2 bases, leaving 5 bases of the junction unmatched. From germline, CDR1 is LGHNA and CDR2 YNLKQL (reference sequence). The CDR3 consists of 16 residues.

This clone was seen a handful of times. Gene names follow the mouse nomenclature. The read halts 4 residues ahead of the CDR3 end, with the missing end drawn from the germline J gene. The chain combines TRBV4 with TRBJ2-1; 10 bases agree with TRBD2. The J segment lost 0 bases and the V segment lost 6 bases, leaving 2 bases of the junction unmatched. The length of the CDR3 is 15 residues. In germline, CDR1 is LGHDT, CDR2 YNNKQL (reference sequence). The covered CDR3 bases are TGTGCCAGCAGGGGACTGGGGAGTAACTATGCT. It specifies CASRGLGSNYA. The complete CDR3 protein is CASRGLGSNYAEQFF.

Comment on this clone: One base away lies a much larger clone, so this may be a sequencing read error. Here the gene names and germline are mouse. The CDR3 end is not reached by the read, which stops 4 residues before it; the germline J gene fills it in. Different DNA sequences within this sample yield the same CDR3. The chain uses TRBV13-1 and TRBJ2-7; the match to TRBD2 covers 13 bases. Trimming removed 3 bases from V and 3 bases from J; junction bases left unmatched: 0. The CDR3 loop spans 14 amino acids. CDR1 and CDR2 from the germline V gene are NSHNY and SYGAGN. The CDR3 spells CASSGDWGGYEQYF. The CDR3 bases that were read are TGTGCCAGCAGTGGGGACTGGGGGGGCTAT.

There are a few counts of this clone. The listed genes are named as in mouse. The read is 4 residues too short to cover the CDR3 end, so that end is filled in from the germline J gene. The chain is built from TRBV5 and TRBJ2-1; 8 bases are shared with TRBD2. The trim removed 2 bases at V and 5 bases at J, leaving 5 bases unmatched. From germline, CDR1 is LGHNA and CDR2 YNLKQL (reference sequence). This CDR3 has 15 residues. The CDR3 DNA, read in part, is TGTGCCAGCAGCCAATACTGGGGGCTGGATGCT. Translation gives CASSQYWGLDA. The full CDR3 reads CASSQYWGLDAEQFF.

The sample holds a few counts of this clone. Genes and germline come from the mouse. The read ends 3 residues shy of where the CDR3 ends; the end is completed using the germline J gene. The chain links TRBV1 to TRBJ1-6; 7 nucleotides agree with TRBD1. TRBJ1-6 qualifies as an ORF whose function is uncertain. Germline V gene data show CDR1 as NSQYPW and CDR2 as LRSPGD (reference sequence). This CDR3 is built from 15 residues. J was trimmed by 6 bases and V by 4 bases; bases with no gene match: 6. CDR3 DNA (partial): TGCACCTGCAGTGATGACAGGGAAGGTAATTCGCCC. Amino acids: CTCSDDREGNSP. The entire CDR3 reads CTCSDDREGNSPLYF.

Regarding this clone: Germline and genes: mouse. The read terminates 3 residues before the CDR3 end, so the remaining end is supplied by the germline J gene. The chain recombines TRBV13-1 with TRBJ1-6, with D possibly being TRBD1 (6 bases). TRBJ1-6 has ORF status, its function being uncertain. V was cut by 1 base and J by 9 bases, with 11 bases left in between. This CDR3 spans 14 amino acids. CDR1 is NSHNY, CDR2 SYGAGN, per germline. The part of the CDR3 DNA that was read is TGTGCCAGCAGTGATAACGGGGGGCCTTCGCCC. Its protein is CASSDNGGPSP. The whole CDR3 protein reads CASSDNGGPSPLYF.

This clone was observed a handful of times. Gene names are mouse gene names. Coverage ceases 4 residues before the CDR3 finishes, and the germline J gene fills in the end. This CDR3 is also generated by other DNA sequences in the sample. The rearrangement uses TRBV13-3 and TRBJ2-5; TRBD1 matches at 8 bases. From germline, CDR1 is NNHDY and CDR2 SYVADS. J gave up 0 bases and V 2 bases, and 2 bases lay outside the gene matches. The CDR3 has 15 amino acids. CDR3 bases read: TGTGCCAGCAGTGACAGGGGGCGAAACCAAGAC. Translation gives CASSDRGRNQD. The CDR3 in its entirety is CASSDRGRNQDTQYF. The full variable domain, in which reference TRBV13-3 and TRBJ2-5 provide the parts outside the CDR3, is EAAVTQSPRSKVAVTGGKVTLSCHQTNNHDYMYWYRQDTGHGLRLIHYSYVADSTEKGDIPDGYKASRPSQENFSLILELASLSQTAVYFCASSDRGRNQDTQYFGPGTRLLVL.